This T cell receptor beta chain was retrieved from a study of blood T cell repertoires in COVID-19. In the study overall: Samples came from the United States, Italy and Spain, spanning acute and convalescent COVID-19. Nucleic acid was either cDNA or gDNA, and it came from T cells, B-cell-depleted T cells, or PBMCs.

The CDR3 has 14 residues. From germline, CDR1 is DFQATT and CDR2 SNEGSKA (reference sequence). J lost 5 bases, V lost 3 bases, and 5 bases had no gene match. Original data processing: By means of reference gene primer amplification, nucleated cell counts were estimated. Assay: immunoSEQ multiplex PCR; the TCRdb copy retains only in-frame clones and omits some. V, J and clone size are those of that table, while D and trimming were read from the DNA. Of 70,000 to 80,000 clones in the sample, around nine tenths are singletons; the top ten hold roughly 13%. This clone has more than one count but fewer than ten.

The chain recombines TRBV20-1 with TRBJ1-5, with 9 bases fitting TRBD1. This receptor was taken from a woman between 55 and 75 years old with acute or convalescent COVID-19. The sequencing sample was made of peripheral blood. As DNA, the CDR3 is TGCAGTGCTAGTGGACAGGGGAGGGATCAGCCCCAGCATTTT. It yields the protein CSASGQGRDQPQHF.